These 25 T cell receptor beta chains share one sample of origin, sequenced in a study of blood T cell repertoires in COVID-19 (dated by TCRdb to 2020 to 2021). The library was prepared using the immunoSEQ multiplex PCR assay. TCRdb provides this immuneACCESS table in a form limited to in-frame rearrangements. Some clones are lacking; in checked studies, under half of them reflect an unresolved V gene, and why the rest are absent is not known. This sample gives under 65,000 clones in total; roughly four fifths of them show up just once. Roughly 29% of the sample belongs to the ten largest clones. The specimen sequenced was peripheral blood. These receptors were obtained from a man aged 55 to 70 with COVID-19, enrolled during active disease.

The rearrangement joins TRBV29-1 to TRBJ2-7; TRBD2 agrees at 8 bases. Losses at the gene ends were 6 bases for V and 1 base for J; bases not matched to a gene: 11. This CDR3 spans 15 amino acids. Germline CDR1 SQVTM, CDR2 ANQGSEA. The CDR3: CSVPAGGGPSYEQYF. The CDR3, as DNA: TGCAGCGTACCCGCGGGGGGAGGTCCGTCCTACGAGCAGTACTTC.

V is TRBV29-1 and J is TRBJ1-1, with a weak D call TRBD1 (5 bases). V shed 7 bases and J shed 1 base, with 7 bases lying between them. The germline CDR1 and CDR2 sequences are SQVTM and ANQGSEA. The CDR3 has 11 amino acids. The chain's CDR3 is CSGDRNTEAFF. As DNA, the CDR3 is TGCAGCGGCGACAGGAACACTGAAGCTTTCTTT. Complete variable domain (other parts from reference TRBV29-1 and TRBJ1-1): SAVISQKPSRDICQRGTSLTIQCQVDSQVTMMFWYRQQPGQSLTLIATANQGSEATYESGFVIDKFPISRPNLTFSTLTVSNMSPEDSSIYLCSGDRNTEAFFGQGTRLTVV.

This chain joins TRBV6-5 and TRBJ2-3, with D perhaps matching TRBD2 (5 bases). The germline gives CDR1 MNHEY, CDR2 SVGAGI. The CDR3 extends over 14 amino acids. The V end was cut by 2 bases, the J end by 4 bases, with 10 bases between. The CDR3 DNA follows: TGTGCCAGCAGTTACGGGAGTTCCGCAGATACGCAGTATTTT. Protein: CASSYGSSADTQYF.

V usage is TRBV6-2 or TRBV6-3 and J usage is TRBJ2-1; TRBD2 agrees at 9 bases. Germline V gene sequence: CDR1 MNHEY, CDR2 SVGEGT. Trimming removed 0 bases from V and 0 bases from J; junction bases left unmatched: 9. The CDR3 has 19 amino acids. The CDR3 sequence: CASSYSSRGRASSYNEQFF. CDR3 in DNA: TGTGCCAGCAGTTACTCGAGCCGCGGGAGGGCCAGCTCCTACAATGAGCAGTTCTTC.

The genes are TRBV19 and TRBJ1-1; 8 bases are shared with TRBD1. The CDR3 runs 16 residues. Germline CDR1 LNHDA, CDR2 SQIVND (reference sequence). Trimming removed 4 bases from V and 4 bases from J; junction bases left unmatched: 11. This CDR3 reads CASSRNQQGVGTEAFF. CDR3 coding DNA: TGTGCCAGTAGTAGGAACCAACAGGGGGTGGGCACTGAAGCTTTCTTT.

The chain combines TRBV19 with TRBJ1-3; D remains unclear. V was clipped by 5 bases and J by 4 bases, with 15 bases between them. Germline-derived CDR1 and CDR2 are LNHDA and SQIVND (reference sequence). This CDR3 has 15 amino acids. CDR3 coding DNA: TGTGCCAGTAGTCAAGTAGATACTAACGGAAACACCATATATTTT. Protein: CASSQVDTNGNTIYF.

The CDR3 DNA sequence: TGTGCCAGCAGCTGGGGCGGGGGGAGCTACGAGCAGTACTTC. This translates into CASSWGGGSYEQYF. The genes are TRBV5-4 and TRBJ2-7, with 8 positions matching TRBD2. V lost 3 bases and J lost 3; bases outside the gene matches: 5. CDR3 size: 14 residues. In germline, CDR1 is SGHNT, CDR2 YYREEE (reference sequence). Variable domain in full (rest from reference TRBV5-4 and TRBJ2-7): ETGVTQSPTHLIKTRGQQVTLRCSSQSGHNTVSWYQQALGQGPQFIFQYYREEENGRGNFPPRFSGLQFPNYSSELNVNALELDDSALYLCASSWGGGSYEQYFGPGTRLTVT.

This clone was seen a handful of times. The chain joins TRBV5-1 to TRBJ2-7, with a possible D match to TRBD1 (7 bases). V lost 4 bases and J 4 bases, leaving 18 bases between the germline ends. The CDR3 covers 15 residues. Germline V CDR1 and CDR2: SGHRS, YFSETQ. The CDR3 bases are TGCGCCAGCAGCGGAGGGGCACAGGGGAAGTACGAGCAGTACTTC. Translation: CASSGGAQGKYEQYF.

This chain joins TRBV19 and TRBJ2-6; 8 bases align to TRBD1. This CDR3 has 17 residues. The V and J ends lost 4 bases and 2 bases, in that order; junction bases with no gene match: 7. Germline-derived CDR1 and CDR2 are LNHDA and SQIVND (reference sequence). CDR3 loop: CASSKITGGAGANVLTF. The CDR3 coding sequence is TGTGCCAGTAGTAAGATTACAGGGGGAGCTGGGGCCAACGTCCTGACTTTC. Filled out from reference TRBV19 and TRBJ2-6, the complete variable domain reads DGGITQSPKYLFRKEGQNVTLSCEQNLNHDAMYWYRQDPGQGLRLIYYSQIVNDFQKGDIAEGYSVSREKKESFPLTVTSAQKNPTAFYLCASSKITGGAGANVLTFGAGSRLTVL.

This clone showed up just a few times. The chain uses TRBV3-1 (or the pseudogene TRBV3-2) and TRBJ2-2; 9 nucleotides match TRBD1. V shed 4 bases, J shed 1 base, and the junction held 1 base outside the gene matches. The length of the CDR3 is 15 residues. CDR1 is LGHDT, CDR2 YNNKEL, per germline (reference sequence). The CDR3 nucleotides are TGTGCCAGCAGCCTGGGACAGGGGAACACCGGGGAGCTGTTTTTT. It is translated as CASSLGQGNTGELFF.

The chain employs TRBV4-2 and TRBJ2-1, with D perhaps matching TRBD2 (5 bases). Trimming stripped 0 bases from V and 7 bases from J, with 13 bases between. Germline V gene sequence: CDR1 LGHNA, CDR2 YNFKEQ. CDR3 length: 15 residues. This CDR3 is CASSQESSVVNEQFF. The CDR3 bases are TGTGCCAGCAGCCAAGAAAGTAGCGTCGTTAATGAGCAGTTCTTC.

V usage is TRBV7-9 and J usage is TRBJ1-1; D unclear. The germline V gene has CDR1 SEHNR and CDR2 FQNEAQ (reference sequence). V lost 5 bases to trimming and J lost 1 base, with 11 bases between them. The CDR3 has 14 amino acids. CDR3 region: CASSAGKANTEAFF. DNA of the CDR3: TGTGCCAGCAGCGCGGGGAAAGCGAACACTGAAGCTTTCTTT.

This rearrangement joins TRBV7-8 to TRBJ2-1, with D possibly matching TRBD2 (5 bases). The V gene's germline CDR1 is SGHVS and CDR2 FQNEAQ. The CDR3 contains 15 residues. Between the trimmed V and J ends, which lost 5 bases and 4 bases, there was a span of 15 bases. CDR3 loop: CASSPPPRGYNEQFF. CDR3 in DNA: TGTGCCAGCAGCCCCCCGCCTCGCGGGTACAATGAGCAGTTCTTC.

In nucleotides, the CDR3 is TGTGCCAGCAGCCCAGGGACAGGGACGAATTCACCCCTCCACTTT. This encodes CASSPGTGTNSPLHF. The chain links TRBV7-2 to TRBJ1-6; TRBD1 matches 9 bases. Germline CDR1 is SGHTA and CDR2 is FQGNSA. Unmatched junction bases numbered 6, after V lost 5 bases and J lost 7 bases. This CDR3 region has 15 residues.

This CDR3 reads CASSSDNRNTGELFF. In nucleotides, the CDR3 is TGTGCCAGCAGCTCCGACAACCGAAACACCGGGGAGCTGTTTTTT. This rearrangement joins TRBV5-5 to TRBJ2-2; no clear D gene. The CDR3 runs to 15 residues. Germline CDR1 and CDR2: SGHKS and YYEKEE (reference sequence). The V end lost 3 bases, the J end lost 2 bases, and 11 bases lay between the germline ends.

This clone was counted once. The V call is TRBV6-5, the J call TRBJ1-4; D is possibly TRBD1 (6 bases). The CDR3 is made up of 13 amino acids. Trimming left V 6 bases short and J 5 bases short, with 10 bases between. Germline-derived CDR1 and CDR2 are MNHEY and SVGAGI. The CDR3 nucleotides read TGTGCCAGCAGCGGGACACGGAATGAAAAACTGTTTTTT. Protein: CASSGTRNEKLFF.

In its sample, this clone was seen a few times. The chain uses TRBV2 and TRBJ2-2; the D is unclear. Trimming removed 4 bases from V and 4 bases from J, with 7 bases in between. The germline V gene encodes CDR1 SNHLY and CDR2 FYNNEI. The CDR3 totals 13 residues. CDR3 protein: CASSARVTGELFF. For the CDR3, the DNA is TGTGCCAGCAGTGCCCGGGTCACCGGGGAGCTGTTTTTT.

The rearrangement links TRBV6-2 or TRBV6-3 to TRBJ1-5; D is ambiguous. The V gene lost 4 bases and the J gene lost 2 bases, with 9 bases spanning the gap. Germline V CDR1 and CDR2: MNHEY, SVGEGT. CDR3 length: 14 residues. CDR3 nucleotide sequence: TGTGCCAGCAGTTCCTCCGGGGGCAATCAGCCCCAGCATTTT. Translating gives CASSSSGGNQPQHF.

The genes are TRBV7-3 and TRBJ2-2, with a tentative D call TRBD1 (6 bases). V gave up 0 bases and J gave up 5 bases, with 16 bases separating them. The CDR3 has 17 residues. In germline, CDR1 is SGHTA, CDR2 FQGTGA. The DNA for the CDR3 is TGTGCCAGCAGCTTAACGTCTCTGGGGGCGCGGACCGGGGAGCTGTTTTTT. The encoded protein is CASSLTSLGARTGELFF.

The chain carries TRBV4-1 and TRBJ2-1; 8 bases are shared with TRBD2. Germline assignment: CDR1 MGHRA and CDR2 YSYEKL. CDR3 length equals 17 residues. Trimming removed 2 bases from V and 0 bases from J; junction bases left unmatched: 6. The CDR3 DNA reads TGCGCCAGCAGCCAAATAATCGGGAGGGCCTCCTACAATGAGCAGTTCTTC. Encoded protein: CASSQIIGRASYNEQFF.

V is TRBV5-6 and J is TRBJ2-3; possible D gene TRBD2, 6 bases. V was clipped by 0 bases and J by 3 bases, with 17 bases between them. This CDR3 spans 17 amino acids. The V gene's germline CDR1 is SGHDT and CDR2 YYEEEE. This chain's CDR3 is CASSLDLGRVGTDTQYF. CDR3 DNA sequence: TGTGCCAGCAGCTTGGATCTCGGGAGAGTCGGAACAGATACGCAGTATTTT.

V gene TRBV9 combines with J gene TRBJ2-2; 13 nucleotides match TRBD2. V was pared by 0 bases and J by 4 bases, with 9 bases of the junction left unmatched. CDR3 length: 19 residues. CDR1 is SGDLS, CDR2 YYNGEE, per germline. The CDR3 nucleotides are TGTGCCAGCAGCGTAGGGGGGACTAGCGGGACCATACTCACCGGGGAGCTGTTTTTT. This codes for CASSVGGTSGTILTGELFF.

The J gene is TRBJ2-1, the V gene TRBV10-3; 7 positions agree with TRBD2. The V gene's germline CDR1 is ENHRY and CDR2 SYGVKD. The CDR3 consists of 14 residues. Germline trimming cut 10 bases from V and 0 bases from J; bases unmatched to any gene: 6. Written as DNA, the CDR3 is TGTGCCACCTTAGCGGGCGGCTCCTACAATGAGCAGTTCTTC. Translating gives CATLAGGSYNEQFF.

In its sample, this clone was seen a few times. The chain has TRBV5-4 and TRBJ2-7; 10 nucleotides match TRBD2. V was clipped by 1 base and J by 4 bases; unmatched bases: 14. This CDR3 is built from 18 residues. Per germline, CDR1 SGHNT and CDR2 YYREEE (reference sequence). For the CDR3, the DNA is TGTGCCAGCAGCTTGCTGACAGGGGTGACTAGCGGGTCGTACGAGCAGTACTTC. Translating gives CASSLLTGVTSGSYEQYF.

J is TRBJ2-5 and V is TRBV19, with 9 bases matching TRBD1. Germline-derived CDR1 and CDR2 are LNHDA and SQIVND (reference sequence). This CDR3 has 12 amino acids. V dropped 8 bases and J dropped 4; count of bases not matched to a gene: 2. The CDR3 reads CASSTGGETQYF. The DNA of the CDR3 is TGTGCCAGTTCGACAGGGGGAGAGACCCAGTACTTC.